This is a list of T cell receptor beta chains from one sample in a study of T cells after posttransplantation cyclophosphamide. Sequencing used immunoSEQ multiplex PCR; TCRdb keeps in-frame clones, though not all of them. Seen here are about 11,000 clones, approximately 96% observed once, and the top ten hold approximately 0.3%. The sample comprised naive CD8+ T cells sorted from PBMCs. These receptors originate from a man in his thirties or forties in good health and a related stem cell transplant donor. The CDR3 runs from the conserved cysteine through the conserved F or W. Each record gives: J gene, V gene, clone size, D gene, CDR3 DNA, CDR3 protein. The D gene is left open where the match is weak. The size field is filled for only some rows; it gives once, few, many or a size class.

j_gene: TRBJ2-7; v_gene: TRBV2; abundance: -; d_gene: TRBD2; CDR3nt: TGTGCCAGCAGTCCGACTAGCGGGGACAGCTCCTACGAGCAGTACTTC; CDR3aa: CASSPTSGDSSYEQYF
j_gene: TRBJ2-7; v_gene: TRBV7-6; abundance: -; d_gene: -; CDR3nt: TGTGCCAGCAGCTTAGTCGGGGTCGGCTACGAGCAGTACTTC; CDR3aa: CASSLVGVGYEQYF
j_gene: TRBJ2-3; v_gene: TRBV14; abundance: -; d_gene: TRBD2; CDR3nt: TGTGCCAGCAGCCAAGCTCCTCGACTAGCGGAGCGCACAGATACGCAGTATTTT; CDR3aa: CASSQAPRLAERTDTQYF
j_gene: TRBJ1-1; v_gene: TRBV19; abundance: -; d_gene: -; CDR3nt: TGTGCCACCTCAGGGGTTATGAACACTGAAGCTTTCTTT; CDR3aa: CATSGVMNTEAFF
j_gene: TRBJ2-1; v_gene: TRBV10-2; abundance: -; d_gene: TRBD1; CDR3nt: TGCGCCAGCACCCAGGGGACGGGACAGGGCTGGAATGAGCAGTTCTTC; CDR3aa: CASTQGTGQGWNEQFF
j_gene: TRBJ2-3; v_gene: TRBV5-4; abundance: -; d_gene: -; CDR3nt: TGTGCCAGCAGCTTGAGGACGACTAGTAGCACAGATACGCAGTATTTT; CDR3aa: CASSLRTTSSTDTQYF
j_gene: TRBJ1-2; v_gene: TRBV7-3; abundance: -; d_gene: TRBD1; CDR3nt: TGTGCCAGCAGCTCCCCGGACAGGGGAATTGATGGCTACACCTTC; CDR3aa: CASSSPDRGIDGYTF
j_gene: TRBJ1-1; v_gene: TRBV4-1; abundance: -; d_gene: -; CDR3nt: TGCGCCAGCAGCCAACCCGTTGGACATAGGGTGAACACTGAAGCTTTCTTT; CDR3aa: CASSQPVGHRVNTEAFF
j_gene: TRBJ2-1; v_gene: TRBV19; abundance: -; d_gene: TRBD2; CDR3nt: TGTGCCACGGGGGACTACCTGAAGGAAAATGGGCAGTTCTTC; CDR3aa: CATGDYLKENGQFF
j_gene: TRBJ2-2; v_gene: TRBV7-2; abundance: -; d_gene: -; CDR3nt: TGTGCCAGCAGCTTGGAGCTTGGGGGGGAGCTGTTTTTT; CDR3aa: CASSLELGGELFF
j_gene: TRBJ1-6; v_gene: TRBV29-1; abundance: -; d_gene: -; CDR3nt: TGCAGCGTTACAGCTTCCTATAATTCACCCCTCCACTTT; CDR3aa: CSVTASYNSPLHF
j_gene: TRBJ2-3; v_gene: TRBV7-9; abundance: -; d_gene: -; CDR3nt: TGTGCCAGCAGCTCCCCAAGCGGTCGTCGGGAACGCACAGATACGCAGTATTTT; CDR3aa: CASSSPSGRRERTDTQYF
j_gene: TRBJ1-2; v_gene: TRBV27; abundance: -; d_gene: -; CDR3nt: TGTGCCAGCAGTAATGGCGCGGTCTATGGCTACACCTTC; CDR3aa: CASSNGAVYGYTF
j_gene: TRBJ1-1; v_gene: TRBV5-5; abundance: -; d_gene: TRBD1; CDR3nt: TGTGCCAGCAGCTCACTGGACAGGGTTGAAGCTTTCTTT; CDR3aa: CASSSLDRVEAFF
j_gene: TRBJ2-7; v_gene: TRBV18; abundance: once; d_gene: -; CDR3nt: TGTGCCAGCTCACCGGCCGCAGGGGAACACGAGCAGTACTTC; CDR3aa: CASSPAAGEHEQYF
j_gene: TRBJ1-2; v_gene: TRBV7-6; abundance: -; d_gene: TRBD1; CDR3nt: TGTGCCAGCAGCTCGCCCCAGACAGGGGATAATGGCTACACCTTC; CDR3aa: CASSSPQTGDNGYTF
j_gene: TRBJ1-1; v_gene: TRBV4-1; abundance: -; d_gene: -; CDR3nt: TGCGCCAGCAGCTACAGTCTAAACACTGAAGCTTTCTTT; CDR3aa: CASSYSLNTEAFF
j_gene: TRBJ2-7; v_gene: TRBV4-1; abundance: -; d_gene: TRBD1; CDR3nt: TGCGCCAGCAGCCAAGATCTCGGGGCAGGGGGATCTTACGAGCAGTACTTC; CDR3aa: CASSQDLGAGGSYEQYF
j_gene: TRBJ2-5; v_gene: TRBV5-4; abundance: -; d_gene: -; CDR3nt: TGTGCCAGCAGCTTGGGCCCAGTGGAGACCCAGTACTTC; CDR3aa: CASSLGPVETQYF
j_gene: TRBJ2-1; v_gene: TRBV27; abundance: -; d_gene: -; CDR3nt: TGTGCCAGCAGTCCGGGATCGGGGTACAATGAGCAGTTCTTC; CDR3aa: CASSPGSGYNEQFF
j_gene: TRBJ2-1; v_gene: TRBV9; abundance: -; d_gene: TRBD2; CDR3nt: TGTGCCAGCAGCGTAGGCGGGGGGGCGTCCAATGAGCAGTTCTTC; CDR3aa: CASSVGGGASNEQFF
j_gene: TRBJ1-2; v_gene: TRBV9; abundance: few; d_gene: -; CDR3nt: TGTGCCAGCAGCGTAGTAGAGGGCGACTATGGCTACACCTTC; CDR3aa: CASSVVEGDYGYTF
j_gene: TRBJ1-4; v_gene: TRBV18; abundance: -; d_gene: -; CDR3nt: TGTGCCAGCTCACCGGTCTGGGGCGCAACTAATGAAAAACTGTTTTTT; CDR3aa: CASSPVWGATNEKLFF
j_gene: TRBJ1-2; v_gene: TRBV7-9; abundance: -; d_gene: TRBD1; CDR3nt: TGTGCCAGCAGCCGGGACAGGGGAGATGGCTACACCTTC; CDR3aa: CASSRDRGDGYTF
j_gene: TRBJ2-7; v_gene: TRBV5-1; abundance: -; d_gene: TRBD1; CDR3nt: TGCGCCAGCAGCGTGGGACAGCTACCCTACGAGCAGTACTTC; CDR3aa: CASSVGQLPYEQYF
j_gene: TRBJ2-1; v_gene: TRBV27; abundance: -; d_gene: TRBD1; CDR3nt: TGTGCCAGCAGTTTATCCAGGACAGGGAGCTCATACAATGAGCAGTTCTTC; CDR3aa: CASSLSRTGSSYNEQFF
j_gene: TRBJ2-7; v_gene: TRBV29-1; abundance: -; d_gene: -; CDR3nt: TGCAGCGCCGCGGACAGAACCTACGAGCAGTACTTC; CDR3aa: CSAADRTYEQYF
j_gene: TRBJ2-1; v_gene: TRBV29-1; abundance: -; d_gene: -; CDR3nt: TGCAGCGTTGAAGAAAATGGTCCTACAGATGAGCAGTTCTTC; CDR3aa: CSVEENGPTDEQFF
j_gene: TRBJ1-2; v_gene: TRBV6-6; abundance: -; d_gene: TRBD1; CDR3nt: TGTGCCAGCAGTTACACGACCGACAGGGAAGGTGGCTACACCTTC; CDR3aa: CASSYTTDREGGYTF
j_gene: TRBJ2-7; v_gene: TRBV23-1; abundance: -; d_gene: -; CDR3nt: TGCGCCAGCAGTCAGGTCAGACAGGAGACCTACGAGCAGTACTTC; CDR3aa: CASSQVRQETYEQYF
j_gene: TRBJ2-3; v_gene: TRBV4-2; abundance: -; d_gene: TRBD2; CDR3nt: TGTGCCAGCAGCCAAGAGGCGGGACTAGCGTCCCGCACAGATACGCAGTATTTT; CDR3aa: CASSQEAGLASRTDTQYF
j_gene: TRBJ1-6; v_gene: TRBV5-6; abundance: -; d_gene: TRBD1; CDR3nt: TGTGCCAGCAGCTATTTCGGACAGGGGTTAAACTTGACACCCCTCCACTTT; CDR3aa: CASSYFGQGLNLTPLHF
j_gene: TRBJ1-1; v_gene: TRBV7-9; abundance: once; d_gene: -; CDR3nt: TGTGCCAGCAGCTCACAGAACACTGAAGCTTTCTTT; CDR3aa: CASSSQNTEAFF
j_gene: TRBJ1-5; v_gene: TRBV28; abundance: -; d_gene: TRBD1; CDR3nt: TGTGCCAGCAGTTCGGGACAGGGAAACCAGCCCCAGCATTTT; CDR3aa: CASSSGQGNQPQHF
j_gene: TRBJ1-2; v_gene: TRBV29-1; abundance: -; d_gene: -; CDR3nt: TGCAGCGTTGAAGCCAGGGTCGGCGGCTACACCTTC; CDR3aa: CSVEARVGGYTF
j_gene: TRBJ1-5; v_gene: TRBV2; abundance: -; d_gene: -; CDR3nt: TGTGCCAGCAGTGGCAAGGGGGTAGGGCAGCCCCAGCATTTT; CDR3aa: CASSGKGVGQPQHF
j_gene: TRBJ1-5; v_gene: TRBV7-4; abundance: -; d_gene: TRBD1; CDR3nt: TGTGCCAGCAGCCACTTATCCTCAAACCGGGACAGGGCACACAATCAGCCCCAGCATTTT; CDR3aa: CASSHLSSNRDRAHNQPQHF
j_gene: TRBJ1-2; v_gene: TRBV6-1; abundance: -; d_gene: -; CDR3nt: TGTGCCAGCAGTGAAGCGCTGGGGGCAACAGGGTATGGCTACACCTTC; CDR3aa: CASSEALGATGYGYTF
j_gene: TRBJ2-1; v_gene: TRBV11-2; abundance: -; d_gene: -; CDR3nt: TGTGCCAGCAGCTTAGATCAGTACAGGGAGAATGAGCAGTTCTTC; CDR3aa: CASSLDQYRENEQFF
j_gene: TRBJ2-7; v_gene: TRBV7-2; abundance: -; d_gene: TRBD2; CDR3nt: TGTGCCAGCAGCTTTAGCGGGAGCAACTCCTACGAGCAGTACTTC; CDR3aa: CASSFSGSNSYEQYF
j_gene: TRBJ2-3; v_gene: TRBV11-2; abundance: once; d_gene: TRBD2; CDR3nt: TGTGCCAGCAGCTTGACTAGCGGGGGGTACACAGATACGCAGTATTTT; CDR3aa: CASSLTSGGYTDTQYF
j_gene: TRBJ2-5; v_gene: TRBV11-2; abundance: -; d_gene: -; CDR3nt: TGTGCCAGCAGCTTAGTACCTGGGGGGATCGAGACCCAGTACTTC; CDR3aa: CASSLVPGGIETQYF
j_gene: TRBJ1-6; v_gene: TRBV9; abundance: -; d_gene: -; CDR3nt: TGTGCCAGCAGCTGGCACAGGGATAATTCACCCCTCCACTTT; CDR3aa: CASSWHRDNSPLHF
j_gene: TRBJ2-7; v_gene: TRBV4-1; abundance: -; d_gene: TRBD2; CDR3nt: TGCGCCAGCAGCCAGCTAGCGGGGGGAACCTACGAGCAGTACTTC; CDR3aa: CASSQLAGGTYEQYF
j_gene: TRBJ1-6; v_gene: TRBV5-8; abundance: -; d_gene: -; CDR3nt: TGTGCCAGCAGCTTGACAGACACAGGCGGTTCACCCCTCCACTTT; CDR3aa: CASSLTDTGGSPLHF
j_gene: TRBJ1-1; v_gene: TRBV7-9; abundance: -; d_gene: TRBD1; CDR3nt: TGTGCCAGCAGCCCCGGACAGGGGAACACTGAAGCTTTCTTT; CDR3aa: CASSPGQGNTEAFF
j_gene: TRBJ2-7; v_gene: TRBV6-1; abundance: few; d_gene: -; CDR3nt: TGTGCCAGCAGTGAACGGGCAGGGGTTCTCAACGAGCAGTACTTC; CDR3aa: CASSERAGVLNEQYF
j_gene: TRBJ2-7; v_gene: TRBV6-4; abundance: once; d_gene: -; CDR3nt: TGTGCCAGCAGTGTCAAGGGGTCCTACGAGCAGTACTTC; CDR3aa: CASSVKGSYEQYF
j_gene: TRBJ2-7; v_gene: TRBV7-3; abundance: -; d_gene: TRBD2; CDR3nt: TGTGCCAGCAGCCCTCTAGCGGGAACCTACGAGCAGTACTTC; CDR3aa: CASSPLAGTYEQYF
j_gene: TRBJ2-1; v_gene: TRBV13; abundance: -; d_gene: TRBD2; CDR3nt: TGTGCCAGCAGCCCGGTGGGGGGGTTCCTCCATGAGCAGTTCTTC; CDR3aa: CASSPVGGFLHEQFF
j_gene: TRBJ1-5; v_gene: TRBV2; abundance: few; d_gene: TRBD1; CDR3nt: TGTGCCAGCAGTGAGACCTATGGACAGGCCCGACATTTT; CDR3aa: CASSETYGQARHF
j_gene: TRBJ2-5; v_gene: TRBV27; abundance: -; d_gene: TRBD2; CDR3nt: TGTGCCAGCAGTTTTGGCGGGGGGTCCGGGGAGACCCAGTACTTC; CDR3aa: CASSFGGGSGETQYF
j_gene: TRBJ1-4; v_gene: TRBV5-6; abundance: -; d_gene: -; CDR3nt: TGTGCCAGCAGCTCCACGACACATGAAAAACTGTTTTTT; CDR3aa: CASSSTTHEKLFF